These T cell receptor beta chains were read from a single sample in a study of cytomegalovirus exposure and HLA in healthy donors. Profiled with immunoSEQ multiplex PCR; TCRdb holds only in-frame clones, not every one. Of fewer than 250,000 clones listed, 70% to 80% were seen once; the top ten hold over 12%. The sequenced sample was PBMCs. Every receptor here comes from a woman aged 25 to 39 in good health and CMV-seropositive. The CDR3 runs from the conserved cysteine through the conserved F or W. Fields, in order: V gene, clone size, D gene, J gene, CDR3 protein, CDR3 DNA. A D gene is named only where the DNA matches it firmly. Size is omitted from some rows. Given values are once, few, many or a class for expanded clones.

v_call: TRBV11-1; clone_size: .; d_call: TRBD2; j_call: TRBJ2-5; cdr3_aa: CASSLHGLAGGQETQYF; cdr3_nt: TGTGCCAGCAGCCTTCACGGACTAGCGGGAGGACAAGAGACCCAGTACTTC
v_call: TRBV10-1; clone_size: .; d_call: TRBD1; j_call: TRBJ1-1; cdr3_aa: CASSDRIGTVEGTEAFF; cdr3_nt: TGCGCCAGCAGCGACCGGATCGGGACAGTGGAGGGCACTGAAGCTTTCTTT
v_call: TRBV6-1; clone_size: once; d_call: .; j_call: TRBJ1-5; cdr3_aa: CASSGPGEYHSNQPQHF; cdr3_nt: TGTGCCAGCAGTGGTCCAGGGGAGTATCATAGCAATCAGCCCCAGCATTTT
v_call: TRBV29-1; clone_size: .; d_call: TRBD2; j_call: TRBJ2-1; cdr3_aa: CSVVLAGVMLSSYNEQFF; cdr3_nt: TGCAGCGTTGTTCTAGCGGGAGTAATGCTAAGCTCCTACAATGAGCAGTTCTTC
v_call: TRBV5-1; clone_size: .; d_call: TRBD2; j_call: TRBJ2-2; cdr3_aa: CASSPGLAGGNTGELFF; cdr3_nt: TGCGCCAGCAGCCCGGGACTAGCGGGGGGTAACACCGGGGAGCTGTTTTTT
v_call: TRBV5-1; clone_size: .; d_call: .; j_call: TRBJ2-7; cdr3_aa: CASSAGSSPSEQYF; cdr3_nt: TGCGCCAGCAGCGCCGGGTCTTCCCCCTCCGAGCAGTACTTC
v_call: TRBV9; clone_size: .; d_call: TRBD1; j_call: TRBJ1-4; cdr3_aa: CASTARQGRGRSNEKLFF; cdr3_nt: TGTGCCAGCACCGCGAGACAGGGAAGGGGTCGAAGTAATGAAAAACTGTTTTTT
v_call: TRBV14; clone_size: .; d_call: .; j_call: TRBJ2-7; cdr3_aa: CASSQYRDYEQYF; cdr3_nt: TGTGCCAGCAGCCAATACAGGGACTACGAGCAGTACTTC
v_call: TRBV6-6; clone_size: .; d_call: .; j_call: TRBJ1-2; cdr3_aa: CASSYKESYGYTF; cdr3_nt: TGTGCCAGCAGTTACAAGGAGAGCTATGGCTACACCTTC
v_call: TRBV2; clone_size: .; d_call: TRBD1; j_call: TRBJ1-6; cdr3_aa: CASSRGTGPWSPLHF; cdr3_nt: TGTGCCAGCAGTCGCGGGACAGGGCCATGGTCACCCCTCCACTTT
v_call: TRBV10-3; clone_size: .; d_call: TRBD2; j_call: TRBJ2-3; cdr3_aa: CAISESGSGGAKDTQYF; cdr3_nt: TGTGCCATCAGTGAGTCGGGTAGCGGGGGGGCTAAAGATACGCAGTATTTT
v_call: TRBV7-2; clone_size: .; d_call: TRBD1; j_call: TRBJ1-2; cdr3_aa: CASSLKTGPPNYGYTF; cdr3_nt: TGTGCCAGCAGCTTGAAGACAGGGCCCCCTAACTATGGCTACACCTTC
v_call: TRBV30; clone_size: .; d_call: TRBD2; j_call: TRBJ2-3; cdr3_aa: CAWDTSGLTDTQYF; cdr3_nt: TGTGCCTGGGATACTAGCGGCCTCACAGATACGCAGTATTTT
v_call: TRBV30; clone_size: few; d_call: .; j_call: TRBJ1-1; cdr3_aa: CAWKSPENTEAFF; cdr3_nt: TGTGCCTGGAAAAGCCCCGAAAACACTGAAGCTTTCTTT
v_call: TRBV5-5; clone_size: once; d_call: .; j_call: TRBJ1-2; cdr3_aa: CASKYVFSNRGYTF; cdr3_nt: TGTGCCAGCAAATACGTTTTCTCCAACCGGGGCTACACCTTC
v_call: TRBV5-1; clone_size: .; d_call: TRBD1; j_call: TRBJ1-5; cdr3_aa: CASSPGQVGRSNQPQHF; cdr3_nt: TGCGCCAGCAGCCCCGGACAGGTAGGTCGGAGCAATCAGCCCCAGCATTTT
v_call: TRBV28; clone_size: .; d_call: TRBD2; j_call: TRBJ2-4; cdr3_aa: CASSSWGGAKNIQYF; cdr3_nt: TGTGCCAGCAGTTCGTGGGGGGGAGCCAAAAACATTCAGTACTTC
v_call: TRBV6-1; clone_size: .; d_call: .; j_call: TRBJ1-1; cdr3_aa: CASDAGLNTEAFF; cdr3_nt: TGTGCCAGCGATGCGGGGCTAAACACTGAAGCTTTCTTT
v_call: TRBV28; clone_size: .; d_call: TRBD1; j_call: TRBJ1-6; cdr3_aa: CASSPPQGASNSPLHF; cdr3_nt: TGTGCCAGCAGTCCCCCCCAGGGGGCAAGTAATTCACCCCTCCACTTT
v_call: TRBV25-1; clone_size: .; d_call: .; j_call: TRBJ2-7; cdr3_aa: CASSELEAYEQYF; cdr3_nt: TGTGCCAGCAGTGAATTGGAGGCGTACGAGCAGTACTTC
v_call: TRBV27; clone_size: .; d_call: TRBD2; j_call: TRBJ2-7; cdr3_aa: CASSLWGGGLYEQYF; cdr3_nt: TGTGCCAGCAGTTTGTGGGGCGGGGGGCTCTACGAGCAGTACTTC
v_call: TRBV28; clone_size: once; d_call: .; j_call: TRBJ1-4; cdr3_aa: CASSGEGADEKLFF; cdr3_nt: TGTGCCAGCAGTGGAGAAGGGGCAGATGAAAAACTGTTTTTT
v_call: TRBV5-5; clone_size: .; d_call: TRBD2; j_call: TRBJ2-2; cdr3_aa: CASTRWAGGPNTGELFF; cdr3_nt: TGTGCCAGCACCCGTTGGGCGGGAGGCCCGAACACCGGGGAGCTGTTTTTT
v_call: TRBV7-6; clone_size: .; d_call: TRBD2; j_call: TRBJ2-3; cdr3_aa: CASSPGLAGGGVMDTQYF; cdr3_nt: TGTGCCAGCAGCCCGGGACTAGCGGGGGGAGGGGTAATGGATACGCAGTATTTT
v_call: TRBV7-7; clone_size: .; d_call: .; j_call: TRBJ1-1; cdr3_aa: CATSKDITDTEAFF; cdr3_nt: TGTGCTACCTCAAAGGACATCACTGATACTGAAGCTTTCTTT
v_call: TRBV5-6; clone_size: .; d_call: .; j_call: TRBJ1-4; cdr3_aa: CASSLTGRRSEKLFF; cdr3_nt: TGTGCCAGCAGCTTGACAGGCCGAAGGAGTGAAAAACTGTTTTTT
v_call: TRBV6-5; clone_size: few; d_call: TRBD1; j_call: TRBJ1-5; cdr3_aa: CASSRQGLNQPQHF; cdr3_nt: TGTGCCAGCAGTCGACAGGGTCTGAATCAGCCCCAGCATTTT
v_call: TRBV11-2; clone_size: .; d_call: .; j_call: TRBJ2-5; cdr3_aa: CASSLGSGRQETQYF; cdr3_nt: TGTGCCAGCAGCCTAGGGAGTGGTCGCCAAGAGACCCAGTACTTC
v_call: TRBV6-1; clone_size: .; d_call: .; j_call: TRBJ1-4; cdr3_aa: CASSVIGGKLFF; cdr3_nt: TGTGCCAGCAGTGTTATAGGAGGAAAACTGTTTTTT
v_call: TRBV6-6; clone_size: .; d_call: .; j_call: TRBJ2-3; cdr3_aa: CASSYLFSSGTDTQYF; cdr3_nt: TGTGCCAGCAGTTACTTGTTCTCTTCTGGCACAGATACGCAGTATTTT
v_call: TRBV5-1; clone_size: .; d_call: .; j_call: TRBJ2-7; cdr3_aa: CASSLSFSYEQYF; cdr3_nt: TGCGCCAGCAGCTTGTCCTTCTCCTACGAGCAGTACTTC
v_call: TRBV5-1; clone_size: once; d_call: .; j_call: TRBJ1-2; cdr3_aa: CASSVGAGLRSVTF; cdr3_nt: TGCGCCAGCAGCGTGGGAGCGGGACTCCGATCGGTCACCTTC
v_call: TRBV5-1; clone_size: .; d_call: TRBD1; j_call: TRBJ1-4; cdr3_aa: CASRARGTGRTNEKLFF; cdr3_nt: TGCGCCAGCAGGGCCCGCGGGACAGGAAGAACTAATGAAAAACTGTTTTTT
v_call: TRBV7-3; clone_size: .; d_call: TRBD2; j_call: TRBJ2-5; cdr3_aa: CASSPGTSGEEQYF; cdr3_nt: TGTGCCAGCAGCCCCGGGACTAGCGGGGAAGAGCAGTACTTC
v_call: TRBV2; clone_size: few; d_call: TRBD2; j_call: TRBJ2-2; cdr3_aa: CASSTGTSFDGELFF; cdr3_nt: TGTGCCAGCAGTACCGGGACTAGCTTTGACGGGGAGCTGTTTTTT
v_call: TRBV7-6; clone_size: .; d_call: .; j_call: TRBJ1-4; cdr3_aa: CASSPGGTTNEKLFF; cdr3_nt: TGTGCCAGCAGCCCCGGGGGGACTACTAATGAAAAACTGTTTTTT
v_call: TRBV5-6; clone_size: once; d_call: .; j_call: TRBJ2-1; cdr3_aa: CASSLTVYNEQFF; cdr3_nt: TGTGCCAGCAGCTTGACGGTTTACAATGAGCAGTTCTTC
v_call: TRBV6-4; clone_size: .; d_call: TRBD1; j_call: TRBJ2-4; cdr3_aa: CASSDDRGDIQYF; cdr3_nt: TGTGCCAGCAGTGACGACAGGGGTGACATTCAGTACTTC
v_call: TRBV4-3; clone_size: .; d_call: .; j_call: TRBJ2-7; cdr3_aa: CASSQYVGAAQNYEQYF; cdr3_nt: TGCGCCAGCAGCCAATATGTGGGGGCGGCGCAAAACTACGAGCAGTACTTC
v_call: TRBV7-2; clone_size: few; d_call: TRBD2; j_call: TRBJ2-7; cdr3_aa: CASSLALTSGPRSYEQYF; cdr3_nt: TGTGCCAGCAGCTTAGCGTTAACTAGCGGCCCGCGGTCCTACGAGCAGTACTTC